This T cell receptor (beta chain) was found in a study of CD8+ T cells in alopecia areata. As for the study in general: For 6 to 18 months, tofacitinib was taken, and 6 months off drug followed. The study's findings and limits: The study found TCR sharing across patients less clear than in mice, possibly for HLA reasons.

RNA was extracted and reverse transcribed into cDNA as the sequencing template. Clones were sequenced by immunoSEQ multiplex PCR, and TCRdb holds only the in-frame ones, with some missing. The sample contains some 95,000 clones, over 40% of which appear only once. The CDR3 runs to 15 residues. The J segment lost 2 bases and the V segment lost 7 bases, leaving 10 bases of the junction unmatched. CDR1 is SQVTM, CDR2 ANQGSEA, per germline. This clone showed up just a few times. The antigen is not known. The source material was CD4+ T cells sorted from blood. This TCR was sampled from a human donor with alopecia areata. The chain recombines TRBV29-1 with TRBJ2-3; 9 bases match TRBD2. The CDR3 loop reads CSGKVAGVVTDTQYF. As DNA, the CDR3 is TGCAGCGGGAAGGTAGCGGGAGTCGTCACAGATACGCAGTATTTT.